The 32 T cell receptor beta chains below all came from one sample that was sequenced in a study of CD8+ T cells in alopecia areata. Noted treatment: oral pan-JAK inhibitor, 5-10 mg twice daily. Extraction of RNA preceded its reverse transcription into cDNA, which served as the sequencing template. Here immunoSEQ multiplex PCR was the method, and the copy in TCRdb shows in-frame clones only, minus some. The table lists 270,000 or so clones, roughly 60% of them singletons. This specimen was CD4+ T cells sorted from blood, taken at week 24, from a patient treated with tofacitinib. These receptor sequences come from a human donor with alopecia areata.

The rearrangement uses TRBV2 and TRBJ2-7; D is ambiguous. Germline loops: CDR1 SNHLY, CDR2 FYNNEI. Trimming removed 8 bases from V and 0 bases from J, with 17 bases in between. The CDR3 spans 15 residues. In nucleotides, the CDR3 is TGTGCCAGCCGTAAGTTGACGGACGGCTCCTACGAGCAGTACTTC. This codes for CASRKLTDGSYEQYF.

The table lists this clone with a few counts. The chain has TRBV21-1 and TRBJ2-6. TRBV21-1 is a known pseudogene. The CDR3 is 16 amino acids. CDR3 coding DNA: TGTGCCAGCAGCAAAGTGGAAGGGTCTGGGGCCAACGTCCTGACTTTC. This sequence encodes CASSKVEGSGANVLTF.

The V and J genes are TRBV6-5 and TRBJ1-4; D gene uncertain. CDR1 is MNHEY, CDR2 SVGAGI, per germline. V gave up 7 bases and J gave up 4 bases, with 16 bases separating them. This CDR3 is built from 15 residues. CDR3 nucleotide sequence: TGTGCCAGCATGCTCTCGATCTGGGGTAATGAAAAACTGTTTTTT. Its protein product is CASMLSIWGNEKLFF.

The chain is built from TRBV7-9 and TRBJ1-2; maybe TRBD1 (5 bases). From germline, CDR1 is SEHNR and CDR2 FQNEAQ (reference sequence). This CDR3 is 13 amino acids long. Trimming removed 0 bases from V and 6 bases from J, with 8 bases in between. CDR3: CASSLAGENGYTF. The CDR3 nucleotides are TGTGCCAGCAGCTTAGCAGGGGAAAATGGCTACACCTTC.

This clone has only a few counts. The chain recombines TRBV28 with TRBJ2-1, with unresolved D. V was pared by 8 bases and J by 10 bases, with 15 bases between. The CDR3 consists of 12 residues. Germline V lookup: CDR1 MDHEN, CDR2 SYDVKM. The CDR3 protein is CASATALGEQFF. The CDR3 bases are TGTGCCAGCGCCACGGCCCTCGGGGAGCAGTTCTTC.

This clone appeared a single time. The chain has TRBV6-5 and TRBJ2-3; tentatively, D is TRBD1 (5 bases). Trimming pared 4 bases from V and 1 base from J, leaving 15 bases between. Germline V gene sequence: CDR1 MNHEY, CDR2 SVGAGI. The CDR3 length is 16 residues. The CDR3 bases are TGTGCCAGCAGTTTCAGAAACCAAGGGGGCACAGATACGCAGTATTTT. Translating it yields CASSFRNQGGTDTQYF.

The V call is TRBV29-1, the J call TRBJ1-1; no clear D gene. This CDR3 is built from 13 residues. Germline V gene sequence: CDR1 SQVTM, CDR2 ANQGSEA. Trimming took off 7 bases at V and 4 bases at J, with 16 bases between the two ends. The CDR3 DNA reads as TGCAGCGCCGAACGGGGTACGGGCACTGAAGCTTTCTTT. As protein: CSAERGTGTEAFF.

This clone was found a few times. The CDR3 DNA reads as TGTGCAACGGGGGACGGCTACACCTTC. This codes for CATGDGYTF. The V call is TRBV30, the J call TRBJ1-2; a possible D gene is TRBD1 (5 bases). Germline V lookup: CDR1 GTSNPN, CDR2 SVGIG (reference sequence). CDR3 length: 9 amino acids.

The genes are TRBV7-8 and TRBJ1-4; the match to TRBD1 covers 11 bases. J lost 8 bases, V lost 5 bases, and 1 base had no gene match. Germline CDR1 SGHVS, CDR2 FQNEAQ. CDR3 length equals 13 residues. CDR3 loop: CASSRDRGEKLFF. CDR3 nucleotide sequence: TGTGCCAGCAGCAGGGACAGGGGGGAAAAACTGTTTTTT.

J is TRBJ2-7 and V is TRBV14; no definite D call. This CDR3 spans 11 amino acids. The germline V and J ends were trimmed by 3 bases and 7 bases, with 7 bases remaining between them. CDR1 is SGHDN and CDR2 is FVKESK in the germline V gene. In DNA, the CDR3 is TGTGCCAGCAGCCATTTTGGGGAGCAGTACTTC. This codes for CASSHFGEQYF.

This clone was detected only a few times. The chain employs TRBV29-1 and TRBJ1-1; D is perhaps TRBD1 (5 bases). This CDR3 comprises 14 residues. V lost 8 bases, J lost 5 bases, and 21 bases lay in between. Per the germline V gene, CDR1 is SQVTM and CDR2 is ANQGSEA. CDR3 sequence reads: CSTSVGAPFTEAFF. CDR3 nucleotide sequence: TGCAGCACTTCCGTAGGGGCCCCGTTTACTGAAGCTTTCTTT.

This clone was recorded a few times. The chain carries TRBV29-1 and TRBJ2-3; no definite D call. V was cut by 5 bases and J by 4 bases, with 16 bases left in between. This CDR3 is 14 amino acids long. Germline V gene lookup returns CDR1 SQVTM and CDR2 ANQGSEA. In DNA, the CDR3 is TGCAGCGTTCGCCCGAGTAGGTCGGCAGATACGCAGTATTTT. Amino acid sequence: CSVRPSRSADTQYF.

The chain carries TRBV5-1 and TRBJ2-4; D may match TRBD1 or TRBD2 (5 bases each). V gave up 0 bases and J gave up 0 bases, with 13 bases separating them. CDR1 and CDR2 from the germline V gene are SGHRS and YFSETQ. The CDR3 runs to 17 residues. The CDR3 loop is CASSLVYGGTAKNIQYF. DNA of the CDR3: TGCGCCAGCAGCTTGGTATACGGTGGGACAGCCAAAAACATTCAGTACTTC.

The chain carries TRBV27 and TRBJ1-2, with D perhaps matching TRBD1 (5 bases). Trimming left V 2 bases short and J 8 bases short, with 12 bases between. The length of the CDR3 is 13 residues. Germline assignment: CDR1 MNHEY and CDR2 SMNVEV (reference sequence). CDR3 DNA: TGTGCCAGCAGTTTACGGGGGGTGGACGGCTACACCTTC. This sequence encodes CASSLRGVDGYTF.

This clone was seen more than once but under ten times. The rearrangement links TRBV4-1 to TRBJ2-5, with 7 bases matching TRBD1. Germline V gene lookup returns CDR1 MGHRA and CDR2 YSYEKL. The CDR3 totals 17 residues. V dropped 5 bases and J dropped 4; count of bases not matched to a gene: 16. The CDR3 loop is CASSLDRAVRRGETQYF. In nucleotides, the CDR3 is TGCGCCAGCAGCTTAGACAGGGCCGTTCGAAGGGGAGAGACCCAGTACTTC.

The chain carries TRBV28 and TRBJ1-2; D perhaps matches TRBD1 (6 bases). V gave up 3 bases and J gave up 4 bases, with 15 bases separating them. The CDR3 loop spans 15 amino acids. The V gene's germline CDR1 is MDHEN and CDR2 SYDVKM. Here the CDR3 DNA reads TGTGCCAGCAGTTTTGACGGGGGCCCGACCTATGGCTACACCTTC. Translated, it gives CASSFDGGPTYGYTF.

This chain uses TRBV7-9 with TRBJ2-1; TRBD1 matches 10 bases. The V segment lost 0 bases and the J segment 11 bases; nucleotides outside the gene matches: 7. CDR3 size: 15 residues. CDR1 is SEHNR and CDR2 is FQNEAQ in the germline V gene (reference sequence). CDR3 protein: CASSLAGQGSPKQFF. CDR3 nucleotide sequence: TGTGCCAGCAGCTTAGCGGGACAGGGGAGCCCCAAGCAGTTCTTC. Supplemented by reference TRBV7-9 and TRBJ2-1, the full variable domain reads DTGVSQNPRHKITKRGQNVTFRCDPISEHNRLYWYRQTLGQGPEFLTYFQNEAQLEKSRLLSDRFSAERPKGSFSTLEIQRTEQGDSAMYLCASSLAGQGSPKQFFGPGTRLTVL.

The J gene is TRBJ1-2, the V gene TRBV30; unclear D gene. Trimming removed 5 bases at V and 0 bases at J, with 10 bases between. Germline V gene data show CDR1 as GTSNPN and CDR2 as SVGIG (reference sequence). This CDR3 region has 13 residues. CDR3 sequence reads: CAWALGSNYGYTF. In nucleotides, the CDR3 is TGTGCCTGGGCTTTAGGATCTAACTATGGCTACACCTTC.

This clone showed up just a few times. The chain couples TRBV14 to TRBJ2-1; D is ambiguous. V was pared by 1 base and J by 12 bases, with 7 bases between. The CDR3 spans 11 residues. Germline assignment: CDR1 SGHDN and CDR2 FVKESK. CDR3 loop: CASSQVLVQFF. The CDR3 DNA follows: TGTGCCAGCAGCCAAGTTCTCGTGCAGTTCTTC.

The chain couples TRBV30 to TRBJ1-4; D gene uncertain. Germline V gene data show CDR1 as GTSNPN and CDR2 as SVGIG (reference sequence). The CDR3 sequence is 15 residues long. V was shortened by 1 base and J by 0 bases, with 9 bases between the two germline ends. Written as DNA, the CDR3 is TGTGCCTGGAGTGGGGCTAGGACAACTAATGAAAAACTGTTTTTT. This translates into CAWSGARTTNEKLFF. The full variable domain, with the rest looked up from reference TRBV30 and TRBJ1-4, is SQTIHQWPATLVQPVGSPLSLECTVEGTSNPNLYWYRQAAGRGLQLLFYSVGIGQISSEVPQNLSASRPQDRQFILSSKKLLLSDSGFYLCAWSGARTTNEKLFFGSGTQLSVL.

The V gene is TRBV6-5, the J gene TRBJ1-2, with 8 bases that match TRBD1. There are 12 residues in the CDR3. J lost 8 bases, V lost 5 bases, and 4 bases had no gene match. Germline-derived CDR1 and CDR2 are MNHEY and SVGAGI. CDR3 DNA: TGTGCCAGCAGTCCAGGGGGCCGCGGCTACACCTTC. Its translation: CASSPGGRGYTF.

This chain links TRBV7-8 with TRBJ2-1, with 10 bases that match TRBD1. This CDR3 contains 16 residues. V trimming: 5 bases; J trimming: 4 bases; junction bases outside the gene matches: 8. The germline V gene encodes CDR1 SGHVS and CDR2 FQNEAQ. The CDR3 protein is CASSHVVGQGYNEQFF. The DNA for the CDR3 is TGTGCCAGCAGCCATGTGGTGGGACAGGGGTACAATGAGCAGTTCTTC.

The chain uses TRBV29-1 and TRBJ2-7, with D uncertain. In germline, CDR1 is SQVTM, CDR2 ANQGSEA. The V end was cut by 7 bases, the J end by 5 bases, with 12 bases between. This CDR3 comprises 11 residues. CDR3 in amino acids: CSAQRWDEQYF. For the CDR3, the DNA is TGCAGCGCCCAGAGGTGGGACGAGCAGTACTTC.

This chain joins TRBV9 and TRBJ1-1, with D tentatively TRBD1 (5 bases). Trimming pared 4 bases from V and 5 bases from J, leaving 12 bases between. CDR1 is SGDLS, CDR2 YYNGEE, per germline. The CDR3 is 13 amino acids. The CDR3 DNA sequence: TGTGCCAGCAGCCTACAGGTCGGGACTGAAGCTTTCTTT. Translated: CASSLQVGTEAFF.

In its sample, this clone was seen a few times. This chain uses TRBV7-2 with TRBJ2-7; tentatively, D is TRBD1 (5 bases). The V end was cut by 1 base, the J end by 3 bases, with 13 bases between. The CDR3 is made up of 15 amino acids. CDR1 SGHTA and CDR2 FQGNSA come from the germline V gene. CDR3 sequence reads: CASSLVSGQGYEQYF. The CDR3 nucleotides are TGTGCCAGCAGCTTAGTCTCCGGACAAGGCTACGAGCAGTACTTC. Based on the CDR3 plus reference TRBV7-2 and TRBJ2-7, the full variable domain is GAGVSQSPSNKVTEKGKDVELRCDPISGHTALYWYRQSLGQGLEFLIYFQGNSAPDKSGLPSDRFSAERTGGSVSTLTIQRTQQEDSAVYLCASSLVSGQGYEQYFGPGTRLTVT.

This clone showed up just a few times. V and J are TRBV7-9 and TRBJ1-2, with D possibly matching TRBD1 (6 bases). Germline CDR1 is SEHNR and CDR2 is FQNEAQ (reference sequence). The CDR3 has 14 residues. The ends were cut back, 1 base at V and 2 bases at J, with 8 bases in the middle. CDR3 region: CASSLEQGNYGYTF. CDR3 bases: TGTGCCAGCAGCTTAGAGCAGGGGAACTATGGCTACACCTTC.

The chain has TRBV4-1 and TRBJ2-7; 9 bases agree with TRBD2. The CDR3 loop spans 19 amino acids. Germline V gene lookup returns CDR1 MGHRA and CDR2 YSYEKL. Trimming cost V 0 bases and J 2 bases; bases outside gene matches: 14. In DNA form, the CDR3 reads TGCGCCAGCAGCCAAGATCCCAAGTCGGCTAGCGGGGTTACCTACGAGCAGTACTTC. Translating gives CASSQDPKSASGVTYEQYF.

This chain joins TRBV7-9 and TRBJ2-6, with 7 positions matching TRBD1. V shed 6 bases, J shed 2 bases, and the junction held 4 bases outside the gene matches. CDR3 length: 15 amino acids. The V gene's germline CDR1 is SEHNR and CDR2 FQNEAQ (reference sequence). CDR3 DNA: TGTGCCAGCAGTACCACAGGGGCTGGGGCCAACGTCCTGACTTTC. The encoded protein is CASSTTGAGANVLTF.

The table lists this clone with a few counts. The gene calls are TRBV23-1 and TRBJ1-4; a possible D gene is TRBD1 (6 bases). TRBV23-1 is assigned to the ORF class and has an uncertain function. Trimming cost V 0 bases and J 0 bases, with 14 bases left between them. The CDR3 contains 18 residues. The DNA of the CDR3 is TGCGCCAGCAGTCAATCCAACAGGGACGACCCAACTAATGAAAAACTGTTTTTT. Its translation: CASSQSNRDDPTNEKLFF.

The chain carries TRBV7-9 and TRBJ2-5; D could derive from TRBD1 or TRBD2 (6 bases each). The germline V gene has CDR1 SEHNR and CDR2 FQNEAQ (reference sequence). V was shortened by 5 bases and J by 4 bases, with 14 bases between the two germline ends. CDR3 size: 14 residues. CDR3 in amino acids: CASSPRRGAETQYF. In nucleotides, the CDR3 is TGTGCCAGCAGCCCCCGGAGGGGGGCAGAGACCCAGTACTTC. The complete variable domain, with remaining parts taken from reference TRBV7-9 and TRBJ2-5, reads DTGVSQNPRHKITKRGQNVTFRCDPISEHNRLYWYRQTLGQGPEFLTYFQNEAQLEKSRLLSDRFSAERPKGSFSTLEIQRTEQGDSAMYLCASSPRRGAETQYFGPGTRLLVL.

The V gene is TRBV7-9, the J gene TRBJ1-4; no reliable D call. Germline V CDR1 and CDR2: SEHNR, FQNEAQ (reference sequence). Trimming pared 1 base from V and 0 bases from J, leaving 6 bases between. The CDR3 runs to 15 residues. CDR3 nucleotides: TGTGCCAGCAGCTTAGTGGGAGCAACTAATGAAAAACTGTTTTTT. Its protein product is CASSLVGATNEKLFF.

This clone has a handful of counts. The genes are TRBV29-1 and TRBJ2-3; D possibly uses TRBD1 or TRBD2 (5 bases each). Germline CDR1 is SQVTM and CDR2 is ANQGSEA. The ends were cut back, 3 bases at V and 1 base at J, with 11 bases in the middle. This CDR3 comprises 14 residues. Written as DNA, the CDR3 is TGCAGCGTTGAGGGACCTTGGCGCACAGATACGCAGTATTTT. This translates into CSVEGPWRTDTQYF.